A selection of T cell receptor beta chains follows, all from one sample in a study of control samples from healthy donors and cancer patients. Assay: immunoSEQ multiplex PCR; the TCRdb copy retains only in-frame clones and omits some. This sample has tens of thousands of clones, with over 85% found just once. The sample taken for sequencing was PBMCs. These receptors originate from a woman in her sixties or seventies with head and neck cancer. The conserved cysteine and the conserved F or W are not part of the CDR3 here. A D gene is named only where the DNA matches it firmly. Rows give clone size only sometimes, using once, few, many, or a class for an expanded clone.

abundance,v_gene,d_gene,j_gene,CDR3aa
.,TRBV6-4,TRBD1,TRBJ2-2,ASSADRGFTGELF
.,TRBV7-6,TRBD1,TRBJ2-7,ASSQRTGWGGEQY
.,TRBV10-1,.,TRBJ2-3,ASAPGSRGTDTQY
.,TRBV19,TRBD1,TRBJ1-4,ASSTGQGKLF
.,TRBV19,TRBD2,TRBJ2-1,ASSQTSVGLGEQF
.,TRBV27,TRBD2,TRBJ2-7,ASSLGASGVIYEQY
.,TRBV6-6,.,TRBJ2-5,ASSYSGHEETQY
once,TRBV7-3,.,TRBJ2-3,ASSLMMKATRADTQY
.,TRBV7-3,.,TRBJ2-2,ASSATSFENTGELF
.,TRBV30,.,TRBJ1-5,AWSPGSNQPQH
.,TRBV9,TRBD2,TRBJ2-7,ASSLRGETYEQY
.,TRBV19,.,TRBJ2-5,ASSIDRGTLY
few,TRBV28,.,TRBJ1-2,ASSLGQISDGYT
.,TRBV29-1,.,TRBJ2-6,SVQRSGANVLT
.,TRBV4-2,TRBD1,TRBJ1-4,ASSQVVGQGPTNEKLF
.,TRBV18,.,TRBJ2-5,ASSPPVGDQETQY
.,TRBV10-1,.,TRBJ1-1,ASSRGDNTEAF
.,TRBV24-1,.,TRBJ1-1,ATSDGPGSGNTEAF
.,TRBV6-1,TRBD1,TRBJ1-5,ASSDFGQGAINQPQH
once,TRBV29-1,TRBD1,TRBJ2-3,SDRDRGRSDTQY
.,TRBV6-2/TRBV6-3,.,TRBJ1-4,ASSGPGGANEKLF
.,TRBV5-1,.,TRBJ2-7,ASSSQTTYEQY
.,TRBV9,TRBD2,TRBJ2-2,ASSGYSGANTGELF
.,TRBV14,TRBD2,TRBJ2-7,ASSPISGRASGEQY
.,TRBV5-1,.,TRBJ2-1,ASRINRDPGNEQF
once,TRBV20-1,TRBD1,TRBJ2-2,SASKTTAQGARGTGELF
.,TRBV6-2/TRBV6-3,TRBD1,TRBJ1-1,ASSYPGQMNTEAF
.,TRBV29-1,TRBD1,TRBJ2-5,SVWTGGETQY
.,TRBV4-2,.,TRBJ1-1,ASSQQPNEAF
.,TRBV4-2,TRBD2,TRBJ2-1,ASRYNSGSGIYNEQF
.,TRBV5-5,.,TRBJ2-7,ASSPFVGPYEQY
once,TRBV5-1,TRBD2,TRBJ2-1,ASSLGLAGGGNEQF
.,TRBV2,.,TRBJ2-5,ASSPTTVIQETQY
.,TRBV7-6,.,TRBJ2-1,ASSNPLAGRNEQF
.,TRBV6-4,.,TRBJ1-1,ASSTEENTEAF
.,TRBV28,.,TRBJ2-1,ASSSPETRNEQF
.,TRBV27,TRBD2,TRBJ2-7,ASSQYREGSSYEQY
.,TRBV10-3,TRBD2,TRBJ2-4,AISERTSGTGDIQY
.,TRBV5-4,TRBD2,TRBJ2-5,ASRLFVAGGYQETQY
.,TRBV28,.,TRBJ2-7,ASSLDLRARAYEQY
.,TRBV10-3,.,TRBJ1-1,AISEPEKNTEAF
.,TRBV6-2/TRBV6-3,TRBD1,TRBJ1-1,ASSYRRGRVNTEAF
.,TRBV7-2,TRBD1,TRBJ1-5,ASSLGQGDQPQH
once,TRBV7-2,.,TRBJ2-2,ASSSRLANTGELF
.,TRBV6-5,TRBD1,TRBJ2-7,ASSYGDRTYEQY
.,TRBV27,.,TRBJ2-1,ASKAGSSYNEQF
.,TRBV6-6,.,TRBJ2-6,ASSQFGQNSGANVLT
.,TRBV24-1,.,TRBJ2-1,ATSDQLGGSYNEQF
.,TRBV5-4,.,TRBJ1-2,ASSFQGYGYT
.,TRBV12-5,TRBD2,TRBJ2-7,ASGYDRTSGYEQY
.,TRBV7-3,TRBD1,TRBJ2-1,ASSMTGGYNEQF
.,TRBV24-1,TRBD1,TRBJ2-1,ATSEGGQGVLSEQF